This T cell receptor beta chain is drawn from a study of T-cell memory formation after mild COVID-19. Whole-study results and caveats: Day 15 to 85 contracting clones showed balanced CD4/CD8; later expanders leaned CD4+.

This clonotype was counted a few times. Its antigen is unknown. Employing constant-segment primers, 5'RACE generated TCR alpha and TCR beta cDNA libraries bearing sample barcodes and UMIs. MiXCR was run by TCRdb on the 5' RACE reads, yielding one entry per CDR3 protein. The table lists 470,000 or so distinct CDR3 sequences, roughly 25% of them singletons. Germline assignment: CDR1 SQVTM and CDR2 ANQGSEA. The CDR3 totals 12 residues. V was pared by 3 bases and J by 7 bases, with 4 bases of the junction left unmatched. The V and J genes are TRBV29-1 and TRBJ2-5; 8 bases map to TRBD1. Sequenced input: PBMCs or a T cell subset sorted from them (not recorded which). The sequence came from an adult woman who had mild COVID-19 (a few samples of this study predate the infection). Cell type and time point are not known. In DNA form, the CDR3 reads TGCAGCGTTGAGGGGCAGGGGGCGACCCAGTACTTC. Protein sequence: CSVEGQGATQYF.